The 29 T cell receptor beta chains below were found in one sample sequenced in a study of breast tumors, draining lymph nodes, adjacent tissues (dated by TCRdb to about 2016). Receptor libraries were prepared by multiplex PCR. TCRdb shows the sequencer as Illumina HiSeq 2000. Using fastp trimming at Q25 and MiXCR clonotype assembly, TCRdb reanalyzed the public sequencing data and kept in-frame beta chains. Merged by CDR3 protein, the rows form single entries marked with the most common genes and DNA. Here the sample has under 35,000 distinct CDR3 sequences; 63% occur a single time. The leading ten clones occupy more than 15% of the sample. Sequenced sample: breast tumor tissue. The receptors here all came from a female donor with breast cancer. Some clones in this sample may be carry-over from other donors' samples.

J is TRBJ2-7 and V is TRBV29-1; 13 bases match TRBD2. After removal of 4 bases from V and 1 base from J, the junction contained 4 bases not matched to a gene. This CDR3 contains 15 residues. CDR1 and CDR2 (germline): SQVTM, ANQGSEA. The CDR3 coding sequence is TGCAGCGTTGCTTCGGGACTAGCGGGATCCTACGAGCAGTACTTC. Protein: CSVASGLAGSYEQYF.

This clonotype was seen a single time. CDR3 bases: TGCAGTGCTAGAGGGCTTACTAGCGGCTACAATGAGCAGTTCTTC. The encoded protein is CSARGLTSGYNEQFF. The chain joins TRBV20-1 to TRBJ2-1; 8 nucleotides agree with TRBD2. With V trimmed by 1 base and J by 3 bases, 5 bases remained unmatched. Germline V CDR1 and CDR2: DFQATT, SNEGSKA (reference sequence). This CDR3 region has 15 residues.

V is TRBV6-2 or TRBV6-3 and J is TRBJ2-7, with D perhaps given as TRBD1 or TRBD2 (5 bases each). This CDR3 is built from 15 residues. Looked up from germline, CDR1 is MNHEY and CDR2 is SVGEGT. Trimming shortened V by 2 bases and J by 8 bases, and 19 bases separated the two germline ends. The CDR3 reads CASSYGGSGQPQQYF. The DNA of the CDR3 is TGTGCCAGCAGTTACGGGGGTTCGGGTCAGCCCCAGCAGTACTTC.

In the case of this clonotype: Possible read error: a much larger clone is one base away. The V and J genes are TRBV6-5 and TRBJ2-6; possibly TRBD2 for D (6 bases). Germline assignment: CDR1 MNHEY and CDR2 SVGAGI. The CDR3 is made up of 17 amino acids. V shed 0 bases and J shed 3 bases, with 12 bases lying between them. This chain's CDR3 is CASSYSEGSSGANVLTF. The CDR3 DNA reads TGTGCCAGCAGTTACTCGGAGGGGTCCAGTGGGGCCAACGTCCTGACTTTC.

This clonotype showed up many times. This chain links TRBV6-5 with TRBJ2-7, with TRBD2 matching over 8 bases. Germline trimming cut 6 bases from V and 4 bases from J; bases unmatched to any gene: 2. Germline assignment: CDR1 MNHEY and CDR2 SVGAGI. The CDR3 covers 12 residues. Here the CDR3 reads CASRGTRYEQYF. CDR3 bases: TGTGCCAGCAGGGGGACTAGATACGAGCAGTACTTC.

The chain employs TRBV25-1 and TRBJ1-4, with D maybe TRBD1 (6 bases). The CDR3 is 12 amino acids. Germline V gene lookup returns CDR1 MGHDK and CDR2 SYGVNS. The germline V and J ends were trimmed by 9 bases and 4 bases, with 9 bases remaining between them. This chain's CDR3 is CASGQINEKLFF. CDR3 DNA sequence: TGTGCCAGTGGACAGATTAATGAAAAACTGTTTTTT.

The chain is built from TRBV7-3 and TRBJ2-3; the D is unclear. The CDR3 totals 13 residues. CDR1 SGHTA and CDR2 FQGTGA come from the germline V gene. Trimming pared 3 bases from V and 2 bases from J, leaving 6 bases between. CDR3 in DNA: TGTGCCAGCAGCTTGACGGACACAGATACGCAGTATTTT. This encodes CASSLTDTDTQYF. The complete variable domain, with remaining parts taken from reference TRBV7-3 and TRBJ2-3, reads GAGVSQTPSNKVTEKGKYVELRCDPISGHTALYWYRQSLGQGPEFLIYFQGTGAADDSGLPNDRFFAVRPEGSVSTLKIQRTERGDSAVYLCASSLTDTDTQYFGPGTRLTVL.

V and J are TRBV6-5 and TRBJ2-5; D remains ambiguous. The CDR3 runs 14 residues. Per germline, CDR1 MNHEY and CDR2 SVGAGI. The ends were cut back, 8 bases at V and 7 bases at J, with 20 bases in the middle. CDR3 in amino acids: CASGHSRTRGTQYF. DNA for the CDR3: TGTGCCAGCGGTCACTCGAGAACCAGAGGGACCCAGTACTTC.

The rearrangement links TRBV20-1 to TRBJ1-4; no reliable D call. V lost 8 bases and J lost 0, with 7 bases in between. Germline CDR1 reads DFQATT; CDR2 reads SNEGSKA (reference sequence). CDR3 length equals 12 residues. The CDR3 here is CSLTTTNEKLFF. CDR3 DNA sequence: TGCAGTCTGACAACAACTAATGAAAAACTGTTTTTT.

The V call is TRBV20-1, the J call TRBJ1-6; perhaps TRBD1 as D (6 bases). The V gene's germline CDR1 is DFQATT and CDR2 SNEGSKA (reference sequence). Between the trimmed V and J ends, which lost 5 bases and 8 bases, there was a span of 19 bases. The CDR3 totals 15 residues. CDR3: CSAAQGLGWDSPLHF. In DNA form, the CDR3 reads TGCAGTGCTGCACAGGGTCTCGGATGGGATTCACCCCTCCACTTT.

The chain links TRBV6-6 to TRBJ2-3, with unresolved D. The CDR3 covers 14 residues. Per germline, CDR1 MNHNY and CDR2 SVGAGI (reference sequence). Trimming removed 5 bases from V and 1 base from J, with 10 bases in between. CDR3 region: CASSPAARTDTQYF. In DNA form, the CDR3 reads TGTGCCAGCAGTCCAGCTGCCCGCACAGATACGCAGTATTTT.

The V gene is TRBV12-3 or TRBV12-4, the J gene TRBJ1-3; 8 bases are a match to TRBD1. The CDR3 consists of 16 residues. The ends lost 5 bases at V and 2 bases at J; junction bases unmatched: 8. The CDR3 loop is CASSPGTGNTGNTIYF. The CDR3 DNA reads TGTGCCAGCAGTCCCGGGACAGGAAACACTGGAAACACCATATATTTT.

The V call is TRBV5-1, the J call TRBJ1-6, with 8 positions matching TRBD1. V trimming: 4 bases; J trimming: 7 bases; junction bases outside the gene matches: 10. Germline CDR1 SGHRS, CDR2 YFSETQ. This CDR3 has 16 amino acids. DNA for the CDR3: TGCGCCAGCAGCCCCCTTGGGCAGGGGGCGAATTCACCCCTCCACTTT. It encodes CASSPLGQGANSPLHF.

This clonotype has a handful of counts. V usage is TRBV2 and J usage is TRBJ2-2; D tentatively reads TRBD1 or TRBD2 (5 bases each). Germline V gene data show CDR1 as SNHLY and CDR2 as FYNNEI. Deletions cut 10 bases from V and 4 bases from J, with 13 bases between. CDR3 size: 13 residues. CDR3: CATRDVPTGELFF. Written as DNA, the CDR3 is TGTGCCACCCGGGACGTCCCCACCGGGGAGCTGTTTTTT.

This clonotype is medium-sized. The chain couples TRBV20-1 to TRBJ2-1; D may correspond to TRBD1 or TRBD2 (6 bases each). CDR1 is DFQATT and CDR2 is SNEGSKA in the germline V gene (reference sequence). This CDR3 region has 16 residues. The V end was cut by 1 base, the J end by 4 bases, with 17 bases between. In nucleotides, the CDR3 is TGCAGTGCTAGAGTGCAATCCGGGGGCGGTTACAATGAGCAGTTCTTC. It specifies CSARVQSGGGYNEQFF.

The V gene is TRBV20-1, the J gene TRBJ1-4; a weak D match, TRBD1 (5 bases). The CDR3 runs to 13 residues. V was cut by 1 base and J by 7 bases, with 10 bases left in between. CDR1 is DFQATT, CDR2 SNEGSKA, per germline (reference sequence). The CDR3: CSARAGRGEKLFF. CDR3 coding DNA: TGCAGTGCTAGAGCGGGGAGGGGTGAAAAACTGTTTTTT.

This sequence joins TRBV20-1 and TRBJ2-3; D not certain. CDR3 length equals 13 residues. Trimming took off 6 bases at V and 1 base at J, with 11 bases between the two ends. Germline V CDR1 and CDR2: DFQATT, SNEGSKA (reference sequence). CDR3 in amino acids: CSARSGGTDTQYF. CDR3 sequence (DNA): TGCAGTGCAAGGAGTGGGGGCACAGATACGCAGTATTTT.

The V gene is TRBV10-3, the J gene TRBJ2-2, with 14 bases matching TRBD2. This CDR3 is 17 amino acids long. The trim removed 3 bases at V and 5 bases at J, leaving 5 bases unmatched. Germline CDR1 and CDR2: ENHRY and SYGVKD. The CDR3 nucleotides read TGTGCCATCAGTGAACTGACTAGCGGGAGGGTTACCGGGGAGCTGTTTTTT. Translated, it gives CAISELTSGRVTGELFF.

This chain joins TRBV19 and TRBJ2-3; D not resolved. The CDR3 totals 15 residues. Germline CDR1 LNHDA, CDR2 SQIVND (reference sequence). V gave up 3 bases and J gave up 2 bases, with 12 bases separating them. The CDR3 DNA follows: TGTGCCAGTAGTATGGGTGGTTCCGACACAGATACGCAGTATTTT. This codes for CASSMGGSDTDTQYF.

The rearrangement links TRBV20-1 to TRBJ2-7; no definite D call. Germline V lookup: CDR1 DFQATT, CDR2 SNEGSKA (reference sequence). This CDR3 has 14 residues. Trimming pared 6 bases from V and 1 base from J, leaving 16 bases between. This CDR3 is CSASSSQSSYEQYV. CDR3 nucleotide sequence: TGCAGTGCGAGTAGCTCACAGTCTTCCTACGAGCAGTACGTC.

The chain is built from TRBV20-1 and TRBJ2-7; no reliable D call. Germline CDR1 DFQATT, CDR2 SNEGSKA (reference sequence). The V end lost 1 base, the J end lost 2 bases, and 6 bases lay between the germline ends. The CDR3 is 12 amino acids. CDR3 DNA sequence: TGCAGTGCTAGAGGTGGAGCCTACGAGCAGTACTTC. It yields the protein CSARGGAYEQYF.

The CDR3, as DNA: TGCAGTGCTCAACGTAGCGGGGGGCAAAGGAATGAGCAGTTCTTC. Protein sequence: CSAQRSGGQRNEQFF. J is TRBJ2-1 and V is TRBV20-1, with 10 bases fitting TRBD2. CDR3 length: 15 amino acids. V lost 5 bases, J lost 7 bases, and 11 bases stayed unmatched. CDR1 DFQATT and CDR2 SNEGSKA come from the germline V gene (reference sequence).

This CDR3 is CASSLVGNRADTQHF. As DNA, the CDR3 is TGTGCCAGCAGCTTAGTTGGCAACCGAGCGGATACGCAGCATTTT. This chain uses TRBV7-2 with TRBJ2-3; D gene unclear. The J call is uncertain, as TRBJ1-5 better fits the DNA end. This CDR3 comprises 15 residues. CDR1 and CDR2 from the germline V gene are SGHTA and FQGNSA.

By proportion, this clonotype is medium-sized (0.01 to 0.1%). The V and J genes are TRBV7-9 and TRBJ2-3; tentative D call: TRBD2 (6 bases). The V and J ends lost 6 bases and 5 bases respectively, with 12 bases between them. The CDR3 sequence is 13 residues long. From germline, CDR1 is SEHNR and CDR2 FQNEAQ (reference sequence). The CDR3 nucleotides are TGTGCCAGCAGAAGAGCGGGCGGAGATACGCAGTATTTT. Residues: CASRRAGGDTQYF.

The genes are TRBV2 and TRBJ2-1; 8 bases fit TRBD2. Trimming removed 5 bases from V and 0 bases from J; junction bases left unmatched: 3. In germline, CDR1 is SNHLY, CDR2 FYNNEI. This CDR3 region has 15 residues. The DNA for the CDR3 is TGTGCCAGCAGTCCAGCGGGGGCCTCCTACAATGAGCAGTTCTTC. Translated: CASSPAGASYNEQFF.

The count of this clonotype is one. Sequence at one end of the junction differs from germline and may be a read error. The V and J genes are TRBV6-5 and TRBJ2-1, with unresolved D. This CDR3 spans 12 amino acids. CDR1 and CDR2 from the germline V gene are MNHEY and SVGAGI. The CDR3: CASSPNGLERFF. CDR3 sequence (DNA): TGTGCCAGCAGCCCGAACGGGCTTGAGCGGTTCTTC.

This clonotype was observed at least ten times. The J gene is TRBJ2-7, the V gene TRBV4-1; 8 positions match TRBD1. The trim removed 2 bases at V and 5 bases at J, leaving 8 bases unmatched. CDR1 and CDR2 (germline): MGHRA, YSYEKL. This CDR3 has 15 amino acids. The CDR3 sequence: CASSQFRGRDHEQYF. CDR3 DNA: TGCGCCAGCAGCCAATTCAGGGGGCGCGATCACGAGCAGTACTTC.

The gene calls are TRBV4-3 and TRBJ2-7, with D uncertain. CDR3 size: 13 residues. V lost 0 bases to trimming and J lost 4 bases, with 7 bases between them. CDR1 is LGHNA, CDR2 YSLEER, per germline. DNA for the CDR3: TGCGCCAGCAGCCAAGATCTGGCTTACGAGCAGTACTTC. Amino acids: CASSQDLAYEQYF.

As to this clonotype: One end of the junction fails to match germline, which may point to a read error. The rearrangement joins TRBV7-9 to TRBJ1-6; no definite D call. The CDR3 totals 15 residues. Germline values: CDR1 SEHNR, CDR2 FQNEAQ (reference sequence). The CDR3 loop is CAGSLGEDTNSPLHF. The DNA of the CDR3 is TGTGCCGGCAGCTTAGGTGAAGACACAAATTCACCCCTCCACTTT.